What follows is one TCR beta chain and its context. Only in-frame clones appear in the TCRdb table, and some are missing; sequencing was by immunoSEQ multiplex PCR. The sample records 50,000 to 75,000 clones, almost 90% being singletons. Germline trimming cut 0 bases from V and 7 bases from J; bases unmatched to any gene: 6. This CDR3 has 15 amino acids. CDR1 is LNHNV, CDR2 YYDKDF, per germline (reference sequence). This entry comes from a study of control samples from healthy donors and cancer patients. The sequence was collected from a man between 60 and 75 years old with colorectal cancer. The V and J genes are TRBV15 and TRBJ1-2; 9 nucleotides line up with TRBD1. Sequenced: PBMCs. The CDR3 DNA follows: TGTGCCACCAGCAGAGATAAAGGGGACAGGGCTGGCTACACCTTC. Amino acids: CATSRDKGDRAGYTF.